This T cell receptor (beta chain) came from a study of cytomegalovirus exposure and HLA in healthy donors (dated by TCRdb to the late 2010s). Turning to the overall study: An earlier analysis of approximately 640 of the donors reported approximately 270 Gb of sequence data and more than 90 million unique TCR beta sequences from about 179 million T cells. About 300 gigabases of sequencing data and approximately 80 million unique TCR sequences were included in an early release covering under 650 HLA-typed donors. Among the roughly 400 genotyped donors, around 81% belonged to the genetic ancestry cluster associated with self-reported Caucasian donors. The study aimed to test whether cataloging public T cell receptors could reveal signatures of past pathogen exposure. The T cell repertoires of about 700 subjects were profiled by immunosequencing and related to cytomegalovirus serostatus. Besides the first cohort of around 700 subjects, a separate validation cohort made up of over 95 different subjects was used. High-throughput TCR immunosequencing, statistical association of individual TCRs with disease status, and machine learning were combined to predict cytomegalovirus infection status. A later analysis re-analyzed previously published TCR beta repertoires from about 730 donors and added high-resolution HLA genotyping to study TCR occurrence patterns. The later analysis used no new phenotypic data to find candidate immune exposures, relying instead on TCR beta sequences and their occurrence across donors. To decide whether each TCR beta V gene segment behaved as functional or pseudogenic, an earlier analysis of some 600 of the donors relied on high-throughput TCR beta sequencing. Donor age, sex, ethnicity and CMV serostatus were compiled together with the repertoire data. In a later genetic analysis, genome-wide SNP genotypes for about 55% of the 666 donors were used, and that subset was treated as a discovery cohort. Every discovery cohort repertoire had been produced on one sequencing platform. Both class I and class II loci were covered by HLA typing, at four-digit resolution. The number of typed donors differed by locus: 629-630 for A, B, C, DRB1 and DQB1; approximately 520 for DQA1; 606 for DPA1; and about 470 for DPB1. Because of strong linkage in the cohort, 5 or 6 DR-DQ haplotypes were treated as single units for association and clustering. Among approximately 370 genotyped donors of the cohort, an average of approximately 200,000 unique TCR beta nucleotide sequences was sequenced per donor, of which approximately 19% were non-productive. General study outcomes and caveats: A further reported finding was that TCR beta sequences accurately predicted the HLA-A and HLA-B alleles for most subjects in the first cohort. A later analysis found that HLA-associated TCR beta chains were more clonally expanded and had lower generation probabilities than equally common non-associated chains. Because counts were too low, some 17 rarely observed V segments, including chromosome 9 orphons, were excluded from the earlier analysis of about 500 of the donors. Presence/absence analyses assumed roughly uniform sequencing depth across donors, an assumption that may not hold. Linkage disequilibrium might explain the correlated functional status among segregating V segments, but an unknown experimental factor could not be ruled out. A group of highly shared sequence variants was considered likely to be a technical artifact of the sequencing pipeline. In a later genetic analysis, fewer N-insertions in productive TCRs were reported among donors in an Asian-associated ancestry cluster than the approximately 710-donor mean. The classifier was reported to diagnose cytomegalovirus status with high specificity and sensitivity in both the original cohort and the validation cohort. Broadly in line with IMGT annotations, most TCR beta V segments showed up in productive rearrangements about 87% or about 30% of the time in an earlier analysis of 587 of the donors. It was suggested by the authors that the approach could potentially be generalized to other disease states and immunological phenotypes. While some public TCRs were present in many individuals, most TCR sequences turned up only very rarely across donors. A later analysis found that TCR association rates varied across HLA loci, with DRB1 alleles showing the most associated TCRs and HLA-C alleles the fewest. In a later analysis, some 17,000 TCR beta sequences were associated with specific HLA alleles at a false discovery rate of 0.05. Only TCR beta chains were sequenced in this cohort, and the absence of alpha or paired-chain data limited detectable features. In a later analysis, most CMV-associated TCR beta chains were found to appear HLA-restricted, with HLA associations seemingly driven largely by CMV exposure. The study gave a list of some 150 TCR beta chains associated with cytomegalovirus. Several of the top co-occurrence clusters appeared to be linked to parvovirus B19, influenza, CMV and Epstein-Barr virus, according to a later analysis. V-gene and J-gene trimming of TCR beta chains was associated with a missense DCLRE1C variant in a later genetic analysis, and the association was replicated in an independent cohort. In vitro tests confirmed that a few of the cytomegalovirus-associated TCR beta chains recognize cytomegalovirus antigens. Assigning TCR associations to individual alleles was difficult when HLA alleles, especially DR and DQ, strongly co-occurred. Immune exposure information for the cohort was limited to CMV serostatus. HLA typing was unavailable for some donors at each locus, so association tests used only the typed subset.

The cohort comprised approximately 700 healthy bone marrow donors. Cohort members were all nominally healthy when sampled, although unrecorded immune exposures were likely present. The donor tested CMV seropositive and was one of the 289 seropositive cohort members. A peripheral blood sample was collected from each donor, and TCR beta sequencing was performed on peripheral blood mononuclear cells. Genomic DNA was extracted from the blood cell samples with the Qiagen DNeasy Blood Extraction Kit. Libraries came from the immunoSEQ multiplex PCR assay. For the multiplex PCR, a mixture combining 60 forward primers for TCR Vbeta segments and 13 reverse primers for TCR Jbeta segments was used. The CDR3 region of rearranged TCR beta genes was amplified from genomic DNA by a multiplex PCR assay. The amplified TCR beta libraries were sequenced on the Illumina HiSeq System as 87-base-pair reads. The authors' pipeline ran thus. A later analysis tallied roughly 80 million unique TCR beta chains across the approximately 670 repertoires, and about 10 million of those chains were shared by two or more donors. A nearest-neighbor algorithm error-corrected the raw reads and collapsed the reads into unique sequences, merging closely related sequences to remove PCR and sequencing errors. V, D and J gene segments were assigned by aligning CDR3 sequences to IMGT reference sequences. For a sequence to be retained, at least a six-nucleotide match to both a V gene segment and a J gene segment was required. A rearrangement was called productive if the CDR3 had no stop codons and remained in frame with V and J, and every other rearrangement was called non-productive. Following IMGT convention, CDR3 was defined as the stretch from the second conserved V-encoded cysteine to the conserved J-encoded phenylalanine. Sequences without an unambiguous match to a single V gene segment were excluded from the earlier analysis of approximately 560 of the donors. In an earlier analysis of about 590 of the donors, a V segment was called functional when productive rearrangements were above 56.7%, and segregating when the standard deviation between donors exceeded 5%. A statistical classification framework was built to diagnose cytomegalovirus status from the catalog of TCR beta chain sequences. A later analysis assigned V and J genes by comparing TCR nucleotide sequences with IMGT/GENE-DB human TR gene sequences. Using the TCRdist pipeline, a later analysis assigned CDR3 sequences along with most-parsimonious VDJ recombination scenarios. In a later analysis, each TCR beta chain was defined by its CDR3 amino acid sequence together with its V-gene family, and reads without a unique V-gene family were excluded. In a later analysis, around 650 highly shared, low-generation-probability nucleotide sequences were removed to address suspected cross-contamination and a sequencing artifact. For each public chain, a later analysis derived a clonal expansion index from normalized ranks of inferred template counts within each repertoire. A later analysis computed generation probabilities with a VDJ recombination model fitted to out-of-frame rearrangements, and checked the results against IGoR. In a later analysis, TCR-TCR, TCR-HLA and TCR-CMV co-occurrence was scored with hypergeometric tests, and a repertoire-size bias correction was applied to TCR pairs. To estimate false discovery rates, a later analysis permuted the HLA or CMV assignments 20 times. In a later analysis, co-occurring TCRs were grouped using DBSCAN, and TCRdist sequence similarity was added for clustering within HLA-allele-positive subsets. Co-occurrence clustering excluded repertoires with fewer than 30,000 or more than 120,000 public chains, plus five with anomalous nucleotide sharing. TCRdb stores this immuneACCESS table with in-frame sequences only. Part of the clones is absent; in the studies checked, under half of the shortfall reflects unresolved V genes, and no reason is known for the rest. That table gives V, J and clone size, and the DNA gave D and trimming. Recorded for this sample are around 150,000 clones; under 10% of them occurred a single time. 6.5% to 8.5% of the sample goes to the ten largest clones.

This clone was found a few times. Its antigen has not been determined. No base quality values were provided; no much bigger clone lies one nucleotide off. Sequencing was performed on PBMCs. The TCR was taken from a woman aged 40 to 55 in good health and CMV-seropositive.

The CDR3 reads as follows: CASSEIPADTGELFF. At the DNA level, the sequence is TGTGCCAGCAGTGAAATACCCGCAGACACCGGGGAGCTGTTTTTT. This chain joins TRBV2 to TRBJ2-2; the D gene cannot be named for sure. From a lookup of the germline V gene, CDR1 and CDR2 are SNHLY and FYNNEI. Trimming at the junction amounts to 2 bases on V and 3 bases on J, and the germline ends lie 10 bases apart. The CDR3 numbers 15 residues from cysteine through phenylalanine. The sequence is cut down to CDR3 DNA, 45 bases in frame from base 1.